Below are 16 T cell receptor beta chains sequenced from a single sample in a study of monozygotic twins with inflammatory bowel disease. TCRdb reprocessed the 5' RACE reads and keeps a single row for each CDR3 protein, giving no DNA. This sample lists roughly 100,000 distinct CDR3 sequences; its ten largest clones have roughly 1.9%. Material: blood. The receptors stem from a human donor with ulcerative colitis or Crohn's disease, or a healthy co-twin of an affected twin (not recorded which).

The rearrangement links TRBV4-2 to TRBJ2-1; the D call of TRBD2 rests on TCRdb alone, since no DNA is present to check it. Germline V gene lookup returns CDR1 LGHNA and CDR2 YNFKEQ. The CDR3 sequence is 19 residues long. The CDR3 loop reads CASSQAGTSGSGSYNEQFF.

This rearrangement joins TRBV15 to TRBJ2-7. Per the germline V gene, CDR1 is LNHNV and CDR2 is YYDKDF (reference sequence). The CDR3 runs 14 residues. This CDR3 is CATSKVGGTYEQYF.

The CDR3 here is CATSTGTSGQETQYF. V and J are TRBV24-1 and TRBJ2-5; TCRdb's D call of TRBD2 is untestable without DNA. CDR1 and CDR2 (germline): KGHDR, SFDVKD. The CDR3 spans 15 residues.

The chain joins TRBV5-4 to TRBJ2-1. CDR3 length: 16 residues. Germline V gene data show CDR1 as SGHNT and CDR2 as YYREEE (reference sequence). The CDR3 loop reads CASSLDRGFPYNEQFF. The full variable domain, its missing parts supplied by reference TRBV5-4 and TRBJ2-1, is ETGVTQSPTHLIKTRGQQVTLRCSSQSGHNTVSWYQQALGQGPQFIFQYYREEENGRGNFPPRFSGLQFPNYSSELNVNALELDDSALYLCASSLDRGFPYNEQFFGPGTRLTVL.

The rearrangement joins TRBV12-3 or TRBV12-4 to TRBJ1-3; TCRdb indicates TRBD1, and absent DNA this call remains unverified. The length of the CDR3 is 13 residues. This CDR3 reads CASSGLGGNTIYF.

This sequence joins TRBV20-1 and TRBJ2-7; TCRdb designates TRBD2, a call that cannot be tested without DNA. CDR3 length: 13 amino acids. Per the germline V gene, CDR1 is DFQATT and CDR2 is SNEGSKA (reference sequence). This CDR3 is CSARSGGYYEQYF.

V is TRBV5-1 and J is TRBJ2-7; TCRdb lists TRBD2, though no DNA is available to test this call. Germline V lookup: CDR1 SGHRS, CDR2 YFSETQ. This CDR3 comprises 21 residues. This CDR3 reads CASSFKWRQGPQISSSYEQYF.

The chain is built from TRBV28 and TRBJ2-7; TCRdb indicates TRBD1, and absent DNA this call remains unverified. Germline-derived CDR1 and CDR2 are MDHEN and SYDVKM. The CDR3 is 15 residues long. The CDR3 is CASSYRGLNSYEQYF.

This chain uses TRBV3-1 with TRBJ2-1. There are 13 residues in the CDR3. Germline V gene data show CDR1 as LGHDT and CDR2 as YNNKEL (reference sequence). CDR3 sequence: CASSQVLVSEQFF.

The chain links TRBV10-3 to TRBJ2-5; the D call from TCRdb, TRBD1, cannot be confirmed without DNA. Germline loops: CDR1 ENHRY, CDR2 SYGVKD. This CDR3 is built from 14 residues. The CDR3 spells CAISGGTGQETQYF.

The V call is TRBV2, the J call TRBJ2-3; checking the TCRdb D call of TRBD2 is not possible without DNA. This CDR3 comprises 16 residues. The germline V gene has CDR1 SNHLY and CDR2 FYNNEI. CDR3 loop: CASETAWESWVDTQYF.

CDR3 sequence: CASSLGGLQETQYF. The gene calls are TRBV5-1 and TRBJ2-5. The germline V gene has CDR1 SGHRS and CDR2 YFSETQ. CDR3 length equals 14 residues.

CDR3 loop: CASSPDRDEQFF. V is TRBV5-6 and J is TRBJ2-1; lacking DNA, the TRBD1 call made by TCRdb goes unchecked. Germline CDR1 and CDR2: SGHDT and YYEEEE. The length of the CDR3 is 12 residues.

The CDR3 sequence is CASSPVKNDNNQETQYF. This chain connects TRBV6-2 or TRBV6-3 to TRBJ2-5. This CDR3 is built from 17 residues. Germline lookup yields CDR1 MNHEY and CDR2 SVGEGT.

The chain uses TRBV20-1 and TRBJ1-2; with no DNA, the TCRdb D assignment of TRBD1 cannot be verified. Germline CDR1 DFQATT, CDR2 SNEGSKA (reference sequence). The CDR3 covers 13 residues. CDR3 amino acids: CSASLTGNYGYTF.

The rearrangement links TRBV29-1 to TRBJ2-1; TCRdb reports TRBD1, a call that lacks DNA to check it against. The CDR3 sequence is 14 residues long. Germline V gene sequence: CDR1 SQVTM, CDR2 ANQGSEA. The CDR3 reads CSVEPGQGWNEQFF.